A selection of T cell receptor beta chains follows, all from one sample in a study of T cell responses to AZD1222 COVID-19 vaccine. Assay: immunoSEQ multiplex PCR; the TCRdb copy retains only in-frame clones and omits some. The profile covers some 150,000 clones, with under 95% appearing a single time and roughly 5% taken by the ten largest. Material: peripheral blood, obtained on day 0 of AZD1222 vaccination. The origin of the receptors is an adult in good health. The CDR3 runs from the conserved cysteine through the conserved F or W. Fields, in order: J gene, V gene, clone size, D gene, CDR3 DNA, CDR3 protein. D genes are given only for firm matches. Clone sizes are given selectively: once, few, many, or a class where the clone is expanded.

J: TRBJ2-7; V: TRBV10-3; size: NA; D: NA; DNA: TGTGCCACCCGAGCAGGGGACGGAAGCTCCTACGAGCAGTACTTC; CDR3: CATRAGDGSSYEQYF
J: TRBJ1-1; V: TRBV20-1; size: NA; D: NA; DNA: TGCAGTGCTAGTATGAACACTGAAGCTTTCTTT; CDR3: CSASMNTEAFF
J: TRBJ2-2; V: TRBV5-1; size: NA; D: NA; DNA: TGCGCCAGCAGCTTGCAAGGGCAAACCGGGGAGCTGTTTTTT; CDR3: CASSLQGQTGELFF
J: TRBJ2-2; V: TRBV7-7; size: NA; D: NA; DNA: TGTGCTAGCAGCTTAGCCGAGGGCACCGGGGAGCTGTTTTTT; CDR3: CASSLAEGTGELFF
J: TRBJ2-7; V: TRBV5-1; size: NA; D: NA; DNA: TGCGCCAGCACGGAGCTCGGGGGGCACATCGACGAGCAGTACTTC; CDR3: CASTELGGHIDEQYF
J: TRBJ2-1; V: TRBV18; size: NA; D: NA; DNA: TGTGCCAGCTCACCAGACCAACACAATGAGCAGTTCTTC; CDR3: CASSPDQHNEQFF
J: TRBJ2-7; V: TRBV20-1; size: NA; D: NA; DNA: TGCAGTGCTCCGGGAGTCTACGAGCAGTACTTC; CDR3: CSAPGVYEQYF
J: TRBJ1-5; V: TRBV7-9; size: NA; D: NA; DNA: TGTGCCAGCAGCTTGATCTCGGGTAGCAATCAGCCCCAGCATTTT; CDR3: CASSLISGSNQPQHF
J: TRBJ2-7; V: TRBV6-5; size: few; D: NA; DNA: TGTGCCAGCAGGGCAGGACCCTCCTACGAGCAGTACTTC; CDR3: CASRAGPSYEQYF
J: TRBJ2-3; V: TRBV6-2/TRBV6-3; size: NA; D: NA; DNA: TGTGCCAGCAGTTACTCGAGCACAGATACGCAGTATTTT; CDR3: CASSYSSTDTQYF
J: TRBJ1-2; V: TRBV2; size: NA; D: NA; DNA: TGTGCCAGCAGAGAAGGGGCTGGCTATGGCTACACCTTC; CDR3: CASREGAGYGYTF
J: TRBJ2-5; V: TRBV5-4; size: NA; D: TRBD2; DNA: TGTGCCAGCAGCTCCGGACTAGCGGGAGGGCAGTTAGAGACCCAGTACTTC; CDR3: CASSSGLAGGQLETQYF
J: TRBJ1-4; V: TRBV7-9; size: NA; D: TRBD1; DNA: TGTGCCAGCAGCATCGACAGGGGAGGAGAAAAACTGTTTTTT; CDR3: CASSIDRGGEKLFF
J: TRBJ2-1; V: TRBV6-4; size: NA; D: TRBD2; DNA: TGTGCCAGCAGTGATGGGACTAGCGGGAGGGCCGTTGAGCAGTTCTTC; CDR3: CASSDGTSGRAVEQFF
J: TRBJ1-1; V: TRBV6-5; size: NA; D: NA; DNA: TGTGCCAGCAGTTACACGTACAGCACCACTGAAGCTTTCTTT; CDR3: CASSYTYSTTEAFF
J: TRBJ2-3; V: TRBV27; size: NA; D: NA; DNA: TGTGCCAGCAGTTTGAATAGGGGCACAGATACGCAGTATTTT; CDR3: CASSLNRGTDTQYF
J: TRBJ1-3; V: TRBV28; size: NA; D: TRBD1; DNA: TGTGCCAGCAGTACACGGACAGGCCGCTCTGGAAACACCATATATTTT; CDR3: CASSTRTGRSGNTIYF
J: TRBJ2-1; V: TRBV28; size: NA; D: NA; DNA: TGTGCCAGCAGTTTCCTGGGGCGCACATCCTACAATGAGCAGTTCTTC; CDR3: CASSFLGRTSYNEQFF
J: TRBJ2-1; V: TRBV2; size: NA; D: NA; DNA: TGTGCCAGCAGTCTTCGCCAGGGAAAAGGGTGGAATGAGCAGTTCTTC; CDR3: CASSLRQGKGWNEQFF
J: TRBJ1-3; V: TRBV19; size: NA; D: NA; DNA: TGTGCCAGTAGTATCTCCGCTACAGGAAACACCATATATTTT; CDR3: CASSISATGNTIYF
J: TRBJ2-1; V: TRBV6-2/TRBV6-3; size: NA; D: NA; DNA: TGTGCCAGCAGCCGAACAGGGAATACCTACAATGAGCAGTTCTTC; CDR3: CASSRTGNTYNEQFF
J: TRBJ2-5; V: TRBV4-2; size: NA; D: TRBD2; DNA: TGTGCCAGCAGACCGGGACTAGCGGGAGTCGGAGTAGAGACCCAGTACTTC; CDR3: CASRPGLAGVGVETQYF
J: TRBJ2-1; V: TRBV7-8; size: NA; D: NA; DNA: TGTGCCAGCAGCTTAGCGCTGAGGCAGGGGGGTAGAGTGAATGAGCAGTTCTTC; CDR3: CASSLALRQGGRVNEQFF
J: TRBJ2-5; V: TRBV24-1; size: NA; D: NA; DNA: TGTGCCACCAGTGATATGGCCCGATCAGGGGTAGAGACCCAGTACTTC; CDR3: CATSDMARSGVETQYF
J: TRBJ2-7; V: TRBV6-1; size: NA; D: TRBD2; DNA: TGTGCCAGCAGTGAAGGACTAGCGGGACTCTACGAGCAGTACTTC; CDR3: CASSEGLAGLYEQYF
J: TRBJ2-1; V: TRBV7-6; size: NA; D: TRBD2; DNA: TGTGCCAGCAGCTTTAGCGGGTCTCTAGTCGATGAGCAGTTCTTC; CDR3: CASSFSGSLVDEQFF
J: TRBJ1-5; V: TRBV2; size: NA; D: TRBD1; DNA: TGTGCCAGCACCCGTACCGGGACAGGGAGCCAGCCCCAGCATTTT; CDR3: CASTRTGTGSQPQHF
J: TRBJ2-2; V: TRBV11-2; size: NA; D: TRBD1; DNA: TGTGCCAGCAGCTTAGCACAGGGGGTGAATACCGGGGAGCTGTTTTTT; CDR3: CASSLAQGVNTGELFF
J: TRBJ2-2; V: TRBV19; size: few; D: NA; DNA: TGTGCCAGTAGTCTGATGGCCACCGGGGAGCTGTTTTTT; CDR3: CASSLMATGELFF
J: TRBJ2-7; V: TRBV4-2; size: NA; D: TRBD2; DNA: TGTGCCAGCAGCCAAGTAGTGACTAGCGGATACGAGCAGTACTTC; CDR3: CASSQVVTSGYEQYF
J: TRBJ2-3; V: TRBV5-8; size: NA; D: NA; DNA: TGTGCCAGCAGCGCTTTGCAGGGGACCACAGATACGCAGTATTTT; CDR3: CASSALQGTTDTQYF
J: TRBJ1-4; V: TRBV30; size: NA; D: NA; DNA: TGTGCCTGGGGCGGAGAGGGAAGAGGGGAACAGCCGGAAAAACTGTTTTTT; CDR3: CAWGGEGRGEQPEKLFF
J: TRBJ2-1; V: TRBV12-3/TRBV12-4; size: NA; D: NA; DNA: TGTGCCAGCAGTTTAGGTCCGGGGGAGCAGTTCTTC; CDR3: CASSLGPGEQFF
J: TRBJ2-5; V: TRBV7-3; size: NA; D: NA; DNA: TGTGCCAGCAGCGTTTCCTACCAAGAGACCCAGTACTTC; CDR3: CASSVSYQETQYF
J: TRBJ2-2; V: TRBV7-9; size: NA; D: NA; DNA: TGTGCCAGCAGCTTCGGGTCCGGCACGAACACCGGGGAGCTGTTTTTT; CDR3: CASSFGSGTNTGELFF
J: TRBJ2-5; V: TRBV11-2; size: NA; D: NA; DNA: TGTGCCAGCAGCTTATTACACAACCAAGAGACCCAGTACTTC; CDR3: CASSLLHNQETQYF
J: TRBJ2-5; V: TRBV7-9; size: NA; D: NA; DNA: TGTGCCAGCAGCGATTCGACTCGGAGGGAGACCCAGTACTTC; CDR3: CASSDSTRRETQYF
J: TRBJ2-3; V: TRBV28; size: NA; D: NA; DNA: TGTGCCAGCAGGACCTCGGAAGGACTCTCGAAGACGCAGTATTTT; CDR3: CASRTSEGLSKTQYF
J: TRBJ2-7; V: TRBV2; size: NA; D: NA; DNA: TGTGCCAGCATTCCCACACATACTCTCTACGAGCAGTACTTC; CDR3: CASIPTHTLYEQYF
J: TRBJ1-2; V: TRBV5-6; size: NA; D: NA; DNA: TGTGCCAGCAGTTCCAACGCAGATGGCTACACCTTC; CDR3: CASSSNADGYTF
J: TRBJ2-5; V: TRBV28; size: NA; D: TRBD2; DNA: TGTGCCAGCAGCCCCCGGCTAGCGGGAGGGCAAGAGACCCAGTACTTC; CDR3: CASSPRLAGGQETQYF